The 12 T cell receptor beta chains below were found in one sample sequenced in a study of shared clonotypes between healthy human individuals. CD8 cells classed as naive were CD45RO-negative and positively selected for CCR7, excluding terminally differentiated effector memory CD45RA+ cells. The repertoire was sequenced with immunoSEQ multiplex PCR; TCRdb's copy has only in-frame clones and lacks some. Of some 2 million clones in the sample, around 96% were seen once. The sample consisted of naive CD8+ T cells sorted from blood. The receptor set was obtained from a man younger than 35 in good health.

The sample holds one count of this clone. Other DNA sequences in the sample encode the same CDR3. The chain has TRBV27 and TRBJ2-7, with D possibly called TRBD1 or TRBD2 (5 bases each). The CDR3 runs to 13 residues. The V gene lost 3 bases and the J gene lost 4 bases, with 10 bases spanning the gap. Per the germline V gene, CDR1 is MNHEY and CDR2 is SMNVEV (reference sequence). CDR3 coding DNA: TGTGCCAGCAGTTTGTTTGGGGGATACGAGCAGTACTTC. This sequence encodes CASSLFGGYEQYF.

This chain connects TRBV10-2 to TRBJ1-2; perhaps TRBD1 as D (6 bases). Germline V gene lookup returns CDR1 WSHSY and CDR2 SAAADI. The CDR3 runs 14 residues. V lost 8 bases to trimming and J lost 4 bases, with 17 bases between them. Here the CDR3 reads CASGKGGNGYGYTF. CDR3 sequence (DNA): TGCGCCAGCGGAAAAGGGGGGAATGGCTATGGCTACACCTTC.

V gene TRBV10-3 combines with J gene TRBJ1-5, with D perhaps matching TRBD1 (6 bases). V was cut by 11 bases and J by 2 bases, with 16 bases left in between. Germline V gene sequence: CDR1 ENHRY, CDR2 SYGVKD. The CDR3 loop spans 14 amino acids. CDR3 region: CAPGGATGNQPQHF. CDR3 nucleotides: TGTGCCCCGGGGGGGGCGACGGGCAATCAGCCCCAGCATTTT.

The chain couples TRBV4-3 to TRBJ2-7; D is undetermined. Germline V gene data show CDR1 as LGHNA and CDR2 as YSLEER. Trimming left V 3 bases short and J 6 bases short, with 15 bases between. The CDR3 sequence is 14 residues long. The CDR3 sequence is CASSQLPSSGEQYF. In DNA form, the CDR3 reads TGCGCCAGCAGCCAGCTACCCTCGAGTGGCGAGCAGTACTTC.

The CDR3 nucleotides are TGCGCCAGCAGCCGCCCGGACAGGGGGTACAATGAGCAGTTCTTC. This translates into CASSRPDRGYNEQFF. The V gene is TRBV4-3, the J gene TRBJ2-1; TRBD1 aligns across 10 bases. The V and J ends lost 4 bases and 4 bases, in that order; junction bases with no gene match: 4. Germline V gene lookup returns CDR1 LGHNA and CDR2 YSLEER. The CDR3 loop spans 15 amino acids.

This clone was recorded once. This chain links TRBV27 with TRBJ1-2; D ambiguous. Trimming cost V 3 bases and J 2 bases, with 13 bases left between them. CDR1 MNHEY and CDR2 SMNVEV come from the germline V gene (reference sequence). CDR3 length: 15 amino acids. CDR3 region: CASSFNVGSNYGYTF. The CDR3 region has the DNA TGTGCCAGCAGTTTCAATGTGGGGTCCAACTATGGCTACACCTTC.

CDR3: CASSEGLADTYEQYF. CDR3 nucleotide sequence: TGCGCCAGCAGCGAGGGACTAGCGGACACCTACGAGCAGTACTTC. The V call is TRBV5-1, the J call TRBJ2-7; 11 bases fit TRBD2. Trimming removed 4 bases from V and 2 bases from J; junction bases left unmatched: 5. The V gene's germline CDR1 is SGHRS and CDR2 YFSETQ. The CDR3 is 15 amino acids.

The chain links TRBV21-1 to TRBJ2-1; the table names TRBD2, a call not compared with the DNA. TRBV21-1 is recorded as a pseudogene. The CDR3 totals 18 residues. CDR3 loop: CASSKGTSASSSYNEQFF. The DNA of the CDR3 is TGTGCCAGCAGCAAAGGAACTAGCGCCTCGAGCTCCTACAATGAGCAGTTCTTC.

As to this clone: Its ends do not fully match the called genes, so a read error is possible. The chain joins TRBV7-7 to TRBJ2-7; either TRBD1 or TRBD2 may fit D (6 bases each). This CDR3 region has 14 residues. Germline V gives CDR1 SSHAT, CDR2 FNYEAQ (reference sequence). CDR3 protein: CASSLDVGGDEQYF. The CDR3 DNA is TGTGCTAGCAGCTTAGACGTCGGGGGCGACGAGCAGTACTTC.

DNA of the CDR3: TGTGCCAGCAGTCCCTACATCGGACAGGGCTATGGCTACACCTTC. Encoded protein: CASSPYIGQGYGYTF. The rearrangement joins TRBV28 to TRBJ1-2; 8 bases line up with TRBD1. The CDR3 extends over 15 amino acids. Germline values: CDR1 MDHEN, CDR2 SYDVKM. Trimming at V came to 5 bases and at J to 4 bases, leaving 9 bases not matched to a gene.

The chain uses TRBV4-3 and TRBJ1-3; no clear D. V lost 0 bases and J lost 0, with 6 bases in between. Germline lookup yields CDR1 LGHNA and CDR2 YSLEER. The CDR3 is 15 amino acids. CDR3 DNA sequence: TGCGCCAGCAGCCAAGACAGGACCTCTGGAAACACCATATATTTT. It yields the protein CASSQDRTSGNTIYF.

The V call is TRBV15, the J call TRBJ2-7; a possible D gene is TRBD1 (7 bases). Germline CDR1 reads LNHNV; CDR2 reads YYDKDF (reference sequence). V was trimmed by 1 base and J by 5 bases, leaving 15 bases between them. The CDR3 is made up of 15 amino acids. Written as DNA, the CDR3 is TGTGCCACCAGCAGAGTTGCAGGGGGGTCCGACGAGCAGTACTTC. It specifies CATSRVAGGSDEQYF.